These 22 T cell receptor beta chains originate from one sample sequenced in a study of shared clonotypes between healthy human individuals. TCRdb keeps only in-frame clones here, not all; method: immunoSEQ multiplex PCR. Here the sample spans over 800,000 clones, roughly 92% being singletons. CD45RO-negative, CCR7-selected cells formed the naive CD8 fraction, which excluded terminally differentiated effector memory CD45RA+ cells. Sequencing was done on a sample of naive CD8+ T cells sorted from blood. These receptors came from a man aged 25-45 years in good health.

The chain has TRBV28 and TRBJ1-3; 9 bases align to TRBD1. After removal of 3 bases from V and 8 bases from J, the junction contained 17 bases not matched to a gene. The CDR3 extends over 18 amino acids. Germline CDR1 MDHEN, CDR2 SYDVKM. The CDR3: CASSFSEGQGFGYDTIYF. Written as DNA, the CDR3 is TGTGCCAGCAGTTTTTCGGAGGGACAGGGTTTCGGCTACGACACCATATATTTT.

This chain connects TRBV7-9 to TRBJ2-5, with TRBD1 identical over 9 bases. This CDR3 has 14 residues. Germline CDR1 SEHNR, CDR2 FQNEAQ (reference sequence). Trimming cost V 7 bases and J 2 bases; bases outside gene matches: 5. CDR3 DNA: TGTGCCAGCACTCAACAGGGGGCACAAGAGACCCAGTACTTC. Residues: CASTQQGAQETQYF. The variable domain in full, with the rest retrieved from reference TRBV7-9 and TRBJ2-5, is DTGVSQNPRHKITKRGQNVTFRCDPISEHNRLYWYRQTLGQGPEFLTYFQNEAQLEKSRLLSDRFSAERPKGSFSTLEIQRTEQGDSAMYLCASTQQGAQETQYFGPGTRLLVL.

The V call is TRBV27, the J call TRBJ2-7; TRBD1 matches 10 bases. The CDR3 has 15 residues. From germline, CDR1 is MNHEY and CDR2 SMNVEV (reference sequence). Trimming at V came to 2 bases and at J to 5 bases, leaving 6 bases not matched to a gene. CDR3 loop: CASSLGFGTGDEQYF. The CDR3, as DNA: TGTGCCAGCAGTTTAGGTTTCGGGACAGGGGACGAGCAGTACTTC.

The chain has TRBV29-1 and TRBJ1-1; no reliable D call. With 5 bases removed from V and 6 bases from J, the gap between germline ends came to 16 bases. CDR1 SQVTM and CDR2 ANQGSEA come from the germline V gene. The length of the CDR3 is 13 residues. The DNA of the CDR3 is TGCAGCGTTACAACTGAACGAATCGCTGAAGCTTTCTTT. Its protein is CSVTTERIAEAFF.

This clone showed up just once. The genes are TRBV7-3 and TRBJ2-3; 9 positions agree with TRBD2. Germline V gene data show CDR1 as SGHTA and CDR2 as FQGTGA. Trimming cost V 2 bases and J 4 bases; bases outside gene matches: 4. This CDR3 region has 15 residues. The CDR3 bases are TGTGCCAGCAGCTTATTAGCGGGAGCAGCAGATACGCAGTATTTT. It translates to CASSLLAGAADTQYF.

The count of this clone is one. V usage is TRBV28 and J usage is TRBJ1-5, with D possibly TRBD1 on 6 matching bases. Per germline, CDR1 MDHEN and CDR2 SYDVKM. Trimming pared 7 bases from V and 9 bases from J, leaving 13 bases between. The CDR3 is 12 residues long. DNA of the CDR3: TGTGCCAGCACCTTCGGGGGCACGCCCCAGCATTTT. This sequence encodes CASTFGGTPQHF.

The gene calls are TRBV11-2 and TRBJ2-1; TRBD2 is a possible D gene (7 bases). V was clipped by 5 bases and J by 0 bases, with 20 bases between them. The germline V gene encodes CDR1 SGHAT and CDR2 FQNNGV. The CDR3 covers 18 residues. CDR3 amino acids: CASSLAAGGGGSYNEQFF. CDR3 in DNA: TGTGCCAGCAGCCTCGCAGCCGGAGGGGGGGGCTCCTACAATGAGCAGTTCTTC.

The chain uses TRBV10-1 and TRBJ1-5; D unresolved. This CDR3 comprises 13 residues. V shed 5 bases and J shed 2 bases, with 7 bases lying between them. CDR1 is WNHNN and CDR2 is SYGVQD in the germline V gene (reference sequence). The CDR3 nucleotides read TGCGCCAGCAGTTTTACACGCAATCAGCCCCAGCATTTT. It is translated as CASSFTRNQPQHF.

The J gene is TRBJ2-7, the V gene TRBV7-2, with 7 positions matching TRBD1. CDR3 size: 13 residues. Trimming cost V 5 bases and J 3 bases; bases outside gene matches: 4. In germline, CDR1 is SGHTA, CDR2 FQGNSA. The DNA of the CDR3 is TGTGCCAGCAGCGAACGGGACAGCTACGAGCAGTACTTC. Amino acid sequence: CASSERDSYEQYF.

V and J are TRBV10-3 and TRBJ2-7, with D possibly TRBD2 on 5 matching bases. Germline V gene sequence: CDR1 ENHRY, CDR2 SYGVKD. V dropped 8 bases and J dropped 2 bases, with 16 bases sitting between them. The CDR3 is 14 amino acids. Here the CDR3 reads CAIRLDSTTYEQYF. The CDR3 DNA follows: TGTGCCATCCGGTTGGACTCCACAACCTACGAGCAGTACTTC.

The V call is TRBV29-1, the J call TRBJ1-1; D unclear. Trimming shortened V by 2 bases and J by 4 bases, and 5 bases separated the two germline ends. This CDR3 is 11 amino acids long. CDR1 is SQVTM and CDR2 is ANQGSEA in the germline V gene. This CDR3 is CSVESGTEAFF. The CDR3, as DNA: TGCAGCGTTGAAAGCGGCACTGAAGCTTTCTTT.

This clone was counted only a few times. The genes are TRBV29-1 and TRBJ2-7; 7 bases are a match to TRBD2. The junction had 5 bases not matched to a gene; V was cut back by 6 bases and J by 0 bases. The germline V gene has CDR1 SQVTM and CDR2 ANQGSEA. CDR3 size: 13 residues. In DNA, the CDR3 is TGCAGCGTCTCCCAGCGGGACTCCTACGAGCAGTACTTC. Encoded protein: CSVSQRDSYEQYF.

V is TRBV19 and J is TRBJ1-4, with a tentative D call TRBD1 (6 bases). CDR1 and CDR2 (germline): LNHDA, SQIVND (reference sequence). Trimming stripped 6 bases from V and 2 bases from J, with 10 bases between. The CDR3 has 14 amino acids. CDR3 nucleotide sequence: TGTGCCAGTAGGAGGGGGGCGACTAATGAAAAACTGTTTTTT. This codes for CASRRGATNEKLFF.

The rearrangement joins TRBV10-2 to TRBJ1-2, with D possibly matching TRBD1 (5 bases). V was shortened by 7 bases and J by 8 bases, with 17 bases between the two germline ends. The CDR3 contains 13 residues. CDR1 is WSHSY, CDR2 SAAADI, per germline. The CDR3 region is CASTGGGANGYTF. DNA of the CDR3: TGCGCCAGCACCGGAGGAGGGGCGAACGGCTACACCTTC.

The V call is TRBV6-6, the J call TRBJ1-2; tentative D call: TRBD1 (5 bases). There are 15 residues in the CDR3. The V and J ends lost 0 bases and 6 bases respectively, with 14 bases between them. CDR1 MNHNY and CDR2 SVGAGI come from the germline V gene (reference sequence). CDR3 nucleotides: TGTGCCAGCAGTTACTCAGCAGGGACGGTACATGGCTACACCTTC. As protein: CASSYSAGTVHGYTF.

This chain joins TRBV27 and TRBJ1-3; D is uncertain. Deletions cut 2 bases from V and 0 bases from J, with 8 bases between. Germline-derived CDR1 and CDR2 are MNHEY and SMNVEV (reference sequence). The CDR3 length is 15 residues. The CDR3 sequence is CASSLQAYSGNTIYF. The CDR3 coding sequence is TGTGCCAGCAGTTTACAGGCTTACTCTGGAAACACCATATATTTT.

V and J are TRBV9 and TRBJ2-5; D unclear. CDR3 length equals 12 residues. The V and J ends lost 4 bases and 2 bases respectively, with 6 bases between them. The germline CDR1 and CDR2 sequences are SGDLS and YYNGEE. The CDR3 region is CASSLHQETQYF. DNA for the CDR3: TGTGCCAGCAGCCTACATCAAGAGACCCAGTACTTC.

The chain combines TRBV4-1 with TRBJ2-1; maybe TRBD2 (6 bases). Trimming stripped 8 bases from V and 0 bases from J, with 14 bases between. The germline CDR1 and CDR2 sequences are MGHRA and YSYEKL. The CDR3 has 15 residues. The DNA for the CDR3 is TGCGCCAGCGGTTGGGCCGGGAGCTCCTACAATGAGCAGTTCTTC. Translating gives CASGWAGSSYNEQFF.

This clone was detected only once. The chain has TRBV27 and TRBJ1-3, with no clear D. V was clipped by 1 base and J by 0 bases, with 7 bases between them. The CDR3 has 15 amino acids. Germline CDR1 MNHEY, CDR2 SMNVEV (reference sequence). DNA for the CDR3: TGTGCCAGCAGTTTATGGCCGCGCTCTGGAAACACCATATATTTT. It translates to CASSLWPRSGNTIYF.

The chain recombines TRBV27 with TRBJ2-3; 7 bases align to TRBD1. Germline loops: CDR1 MNHEY, CDR2 SMNVEV (reference sequence). The CDR3 totals 16 residues. Trimming took 6 bases from V and 3 from J; bases not matched to a gene: 12. The CDR3, as DNA: TGTGCCAGCAGACCAGACAGGGCGCGGTGGACAGATACGCAGTATTTT. This codes for CASRPDRARWTDTQYF.

The rearrangement uses TRBV7-9 and TRBJ2-1; TRBD1 is a possible D gene (6 bases). This CDR3 is 15 amino acids long. V was shortened by 3 bases and J by 3 bases, with 12 bases between the two germline ends. CDR1 and CDR2 (germline): SEHNR, FQNEAQ (reference sequence). DNA for the CDR3: TGTGCCAGCAGCTTCGTAACAGGGAACTACAATGAGCAGTTCTTC. It is translated as CASSFVTGNYNEQFF.

The chain couples TRBV6-6 to TRBJ2-3; D call uncertain. This CDR3 has 9 residues. Per the germline V gene, CDR1 is MNHNY and CDR2 is SVGAGI (reference sequence). V lost 5 bases and J lost 10, with 4 bases in between. CDR3 in DNA: TGTGCCAGCAGTCCCCCGCAGTATTTT. It is translated as CASSPPQYF.